This is a list of T cell receptor beta chains from one sample in a study of blood T cell repertoires in COVID-19. Sequenced by immunoSEQ multiplex PCR; TCRdb stores in-frame clones only, minus some. The sample contains 100,000 to 150,000 clones, approximately 68% of which appear only once. Sequenced sample: peripheral blood. These receptors came from a woman aged 70-85 years with acute or convalescent COVID-19. The CDR3 runs from the conserved cysteine through the conserved F or W. Fields, in order: clone size, D gene, J gene, V gene, CDR3 protein, CDR3 DNA. The D gene is left open where the match is weak. Not every row has a clone size; where given, it reads once, few, many or a size class.

- - TRBJ1-1 TRBV9 CASSASGGHTEAFF TGTGCCAGCAGCGCATCAGGAGGGCACACTGAAGCTTTCTTT
- - TRBJ1-2 TRBV12-3/TRBV12-4 CASSPTYPGYTF TGTGCCAGCAGCCCGACTTATCCTGGCTACACCTTC
- - TRBJ2-2 TRBV19 CASRNRDLNTGELFF TGTGCCAGCCGGAACCGGGACTTGAACACCGGGGAGCTGTTTTTT
- - TRBJ1-2 TRBV9 CASSPTEGLYGYTF TGTGCCAGCAGCCCTACGGAGGGGCTCTATGGCTACACCTTC
- TRBD1 TRBJ1-2 TRBV25-1 CASSELRGPGVGYTF TGTGCCAGCAGTGAATTGAGGGGGCCCGGGGTTGGCTACACCTTC
- - TRBJ1-2 TRBV19 CASSIGRRDYGYTF TGTGCCAGTAGTATAGGGAGACGGGACTATGGCTACACCTTC
- - TRBJ2-1 TRBV5-4 CASSPEVQGNSYNEQFF TGTGCCAGCAGCCCGGAGGTACAGGGCAACTCCTACAATGAGCAGTTCTTC
few - TRBJ1-2 TRBV28 CASSFRNGYTF TGTGCCAGCAGTTTCAGGAATGGCTACACCTTC
- - TRBJ2-1 TRBV18 CASSPSAASFYNEQFF TGTGCCAGCTCACCTTCAGCGGCGTCTTTCTACAATGAGCAGTTCTTC
- - TRBJ1-3 TRBV12-5 CASGAGGNTIYF TGTGCTAGTGGTGCGGGGGGAAACACCATATATTTT
- - TRBJ1-5 TRBV7-9 CASSLKGSGNQPQHF TGTGCCAGCAGCTTAAAGGGGTCAGGGAACCAGCCCCAGCATTTT
- - TRBJ1-3 TRBV29-1 CSVDEGGGGNTIYF TGCAGCGTTGACGAAGGGGGTGGTGGAAACACCATATATTTT
- TRBD1 TRBJ1-4 TRBV5-5 CASSSRGQGATNEKLFF TGTGCCAGCAGCTCGAGGGGACAGGGGGCAACTAATGAAAAACTGTTTTTT
once - TRBJ1-5 TRBV7-8 CASSQWAGYNQPQHF TGTGCCAGCAGCCAGTGGGCAGGGTATAATCAGCCCCAGCATTTT
- - TRBJ2-3 TRBV25-1 CASSEWRTPSTDTQYF TGTGCCAGCAGTGAATGGAGGACGCCAAGCACAGATACGCAGTATTTT
- - TRBJ2-1 TRBV20-1 CSASVGGGSYNEQFF TGCAGTGCTAGTGTAGGGGGGGGCTCCTACAATGAGCAGTTCTTC
- - TRBJ2-5 TRBV6-5 CASSSFKMTSGETQYF TGTGCCAGCAGTTCCTTTAAGATGACCAGCGGAGAGACCCAGTACTTC
few - TRBJ2-3 TRBV4-3 CASSQGPGEDTQYF TGCGCCAGCAGCCAAGGTCCCGGTGAGGATACGCAGTATTTT
- TRBD1 TRBJ1-2 TRBV13 CASSPNRLQGNYGYTF TGTGCCAGCAGCCCCAACCGCTTACAGGGGAACTATGGCTACACCTTC
- TRBD1 TRBJ2-3 TRBV6-2/TRBV6-3 CASSYVRTGGGYTQYF TGTGCCAGCAGTTACGTCCGGACAGGGGGCGGATATACGCAGTATTTT
- - TRBJ1-5 TRBV6-4 CASSEFQGSQPQHF TGTGCCAGCAGTGAATTTCAGGGGTCTCAGCCCCAGCATTTT
- - TRBJ1-4 TRBV6-5 CASSSGQNEKLFF TGTGCCAGCAGTTCCGGACAGAATGAAAAACTGTTTTTT
- - TRBJ1-5 TRBV10-2 CASSETDSNQPQHF TGCGCCAGCAGTGAAACAGATAGCAATCAGCCCCAGCATTTT
- TRBD1 TRBJ1-2 TRBV7-8 CASSLIQATGHGYTF TGTGCCAGCAGCTTAATACAGGCGACAGGGCATGGCTACACCTTC
- - TRBJ2-7 TRBV6-5 CASSSQSGSYEQYF TGTGCCAGCAGTAGCCAGTCCGGGTCCTACGAGCAGTACTTC
- - TRBJ1-2 TRBV29-1 CSVAAAGSLYGYTF TGCAGCGTTGCAGCCGCGGGCTCCCTCTATGGCTACACCTTC
- - TRBJ1-2 TRBV2 CASSKGSSYGYTF TGTGCCAGCTCCAAGGGGTCAAGCTATGGCTACACCTTC
- TRBD1 TRBJ2-7 TRBV19 CASSTGSGTGNEQYF TGTGCCAGTAGTACAGGCTCGGGGACAGGTAACGAGCAGTACTTC
- - TRBJ2-7 TRBV6-5 CASRVQGTYEQYF TGTGCCAGCAGGGTACAGGGAACCTACGAGCAGTACTTC
- - TRBJ2-3 TRBV9 CASSVGQGLGTDTQYF TGTGCCAGCAGCGTAGGCCAGGGACTCGGAACAGATACGCAGTATTTT
- - TRBJ1-2 TRBV6-1 CASSEDPKGVYGYTF TGTGCCAGCAGTGAAGACCCCAAGGGGGTCTATGGCTACACCTTC
once - TRBJ1-2 TRBV5-1 CASSPLLRGSNYGYTF TGCGCCAGCAGCCCCCTCCTCAGGGGATCTAACTATGGCTACACCTTC
few - TRBJ1-5 TRBV6-1 CASSDGWRDQPQHF TGTGCCAGCAGTGATGGGTGGAGGGATCAGCCCCAGCATTTT
- - TRBJ1-1 TRBV9 CASSVAGTTLNTEAFF TGTGCCAGCAGCGTCGCCGGGACAACTTTGAACACTGAAGCTTTCTTT
few TRBD1 TRBJ1-4 TRBV5-1 CASSSAGTGSEKLFF TGCGCCAGCAGCTCGGCCGGGACAGGTAGTGAAAAACTGTTTTTT
- - TRBJ2-7 TRBV4-1 CASSQDGLSSYEQYF TGCGCCAGCAGCCAGGACGGACTAAGCTCCTACGAGCAGTACTTC
- - TRBJ1-3 TRBV6-5 CASSPDNGGNTIYF TGTGCCAGCAGTCCTGACAATGGTGGAAACACCATATATTTT
- - TRBJ1-6 TRBV7-3 CASSLSGGTSPLHF TGTGCCAGCAGCTTATCCGGGGGGACCTCACCCCTCCACTTT
few TRBD1 TRBJ1-4 TRBV19 CASSIRDSSEKLFF TGTGCCAGTAGTATAAGGGACAGCTCTGAAAAACTGTTTTTT
- TRBD2 TRBJ2-1 TRBV9 CASSGLAGGPLTYNEQFF TGTGCCAGCAGCGGACTAGCGGGGGGGCCATTGACCTACAATGAGCAGTTCTTC
- TRBD2 TRBJ2-3 TRBV4-1 CASSQELRLAFDTQYF TGCGCCAGCAGCCAAGAATTGAGACTAGCGTTCGATACGCAGTATTTT
- - TRBJ1-3 TRBV6-5 CASSPPGTGNTIYF TGTGCCAGCAGTCCCCCCGGGACTGGAAACACCATATATTTT
few - TRBJ2-1 TRBV2 CASTGISSYNEQFF TGTGCCAGCACCGGGATCAGCTCCTACAATGAGCAGTTCTTC
- TRBD1 TRBJ1-2 TRBV19 CASTFDRGYGYTF TGTGCCAGTACTTTCGACAGGGGCTATGGCTACACCTTC
- TRBD1 TRBJ2-5 TRBV6-4 CASSDTLQGACLGETQYF TGTGCCAGCAGTGACACTCTCCAGGGGGCTTGCTTGGGGGAGACCCAGTACTTC
- - TRBJ1-3 TRBV24-1 CATSQSGNTIYF TGTGCCACCAGCCAATCTGGAAACACCATATATTTT
- TRBD1 TRBJ1-5 TRBV7-9 CASSGTGNQPQHF TGTGCCAGCAGTGGGACAGGCAATCAGCCCCAGCATTTT
- - TRBJ2-2 TRBV5-1 CASSQGQNTGELFF TGCGCCAGCAGCCAGGGACAGAACACCGGGGAGCTGTTTTTT
- - TRBJ2-7 TRBV6-2/TRBV6-3 CASSPLSGLSYEQYF TGTGCCAGCAGCCCCCTAAGTGGACTCTCCTACGAGCAGTACTTC
few - TRBJ2-7 TRBV5-6 CASTQLTGPNEQYF TGTGCCAGCACCCAGTTAACAGGCCCCAACGAGCAGTACTTC
many TRBD1 TRBJ2-1 TRBV4-1 CASSHRTGGSYNEQFF TGCGCCAGCAGCCACAGGACAGGGGGGTCCTACAATGAGCAGTTCTTC
- - TRBJ1-6 TRBV12-5 CASGLSGTQSPLHF TGTGCTAGTGGTTTATCAGGCACACAATCACCCCTCCACTTT
- - TRBJ1-2 TRBV28 CASSLMGNNYGYTF TGTGCCAGCAGTTTGATGGGCAACAACTATGGCTACACCTTC
- TRBD1 TRBJ2-5 TRBV7-9 CASSFPGGAETQYF TGTGCCAGCAGCTTTCCAGGGGGCGCCGAGACCCAGTACTTC